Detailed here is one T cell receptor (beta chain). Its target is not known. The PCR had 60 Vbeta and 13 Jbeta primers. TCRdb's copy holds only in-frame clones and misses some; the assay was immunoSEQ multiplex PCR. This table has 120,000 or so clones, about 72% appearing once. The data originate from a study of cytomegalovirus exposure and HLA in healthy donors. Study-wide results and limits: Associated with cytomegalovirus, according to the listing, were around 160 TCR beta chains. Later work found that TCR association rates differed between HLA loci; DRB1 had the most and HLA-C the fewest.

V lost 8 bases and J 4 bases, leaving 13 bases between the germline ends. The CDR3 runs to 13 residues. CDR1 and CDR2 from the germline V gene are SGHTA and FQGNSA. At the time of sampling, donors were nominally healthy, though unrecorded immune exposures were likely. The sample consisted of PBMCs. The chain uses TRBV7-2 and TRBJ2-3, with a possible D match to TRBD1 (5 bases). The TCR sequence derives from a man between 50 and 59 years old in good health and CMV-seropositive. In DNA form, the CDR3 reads TGTGCCAGCTATTTGCAAGGGGCAGATACGCAGTATTTT. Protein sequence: CASYLQGADTQYF.